This TCR beta chain was documented in a study of regulatory T cells in long-lasting Graves disease. Study findings and constraints: Graves' patients with persistent disease showed TCR diversity lower than patients newly diagnosed.

Germline-derived CDR1 and CDR2 are KGHSH and LQKENI. V gave up 1 base and J gave up 0 bases; unmatched junction bases: 3. This CDR3 has 17 residues. This clonotype was observed a few times. Antigen: not known. Combining iRepertoire HTBI primers with Arm-PCR of CDR3 regions, the authors built TCR beta libraries. As handled by the study authors: Detected in the samples were over 55 TRBV and 15 or so TRBJ segments. Each CDR3 protein gets one entry after TCRdb re-called the multiplex PCR reads with MiXCR. These V and J calls rely on TCRdb rather than the paper's analysis. The sample contains a few hundred thousand distinct CDR3 sequences, around 20% of which appear only once. The sample's time point: persistent/refractory GD, antithyroid drugs over 5 years with positive TRAb. The TCR library was made from RNA extracted from PBMCs. The patient group derived from an endocrinology department in Xi'an, China. The collection involved drawing around 10 milliliters of peripheral blood into EDTA tubes.

This chain connects TRBV18 to TRBJ2-2; 9 bases agree with TRBD2. The source of this sequence is a female donor with Graves disease. The sequencing here drew on peripheral blood mononuclear cells (PBMCs), taken when the disease was refractory, from a patient treated with antithyroid drugs. The CDR3 here is CASSPRLAAPNTGELFF. The DNA of the CDR3 is TGTGCCAGCTCACCACGACTAGCGGCCCCGAACACCGGGGAGCTGTTTTTT.